The sequence of this T cell receptor (beta chain) was determined in a study of T cell repertoires in cytomegalovirus infection. Turning to the study itself: Selection of CMV epitopes for the study included recently identified HLA-C-restricted and well-studied HLA-B-restricted ones. CMV infection and matching HLA type were both indicated by public TCR beta signatures.

In TCRdb, the reads were re-called with MiXCR into one record per CDR3 protein. The table lists about 470,000 distinct CDR3 sequences, more than 40% of them singletons, with 43% in the top ten. The CDR3 is 15 amino acids. Germline V gene sequence: CDR1 SNHLY, CDR2 FYNNEI. Trimming shortened V by 7 bases and J by 6 bases, and 19 bases separated the two germline ends. Note on this clonotype: Its specificity is unknown.

The specimen was cultured PBMCs, collected from culture after CMV antigen stimulation. J is TRBJ2-1 and V is TRBV2; D unclear. The sequence derives from a human donor in good health (CMV status not recorded). Some clones in this sample may be carry-over from other donors' samples. The CDR3 DNA reads TGTGCCAGCATCGTGGGTCCCTTTTTGTTCAATGAGCAGTTCTTC. Residues: CASIVGPFLFNEQFF.